One sample yielded the 12 T cell receptor beta chains listed below, sequenced in a study of blood T cells in healthy people across ages (dated by TCRdb to about 2015). Libraries were built with 5' RACE. These reads were obtained on an Illumina HiSeq 2500. A second about 7 to 12 cycle PCR used a sample-barcoded 5' primer and a J-beta primer mix. The public sequencing data were trimmed at Q25 with fastp and processed into clonotypes with MiXCR by TCRdb, which kept only in-frame beta chains. Under each unique CDR3 protein, matching rows form one entry showing the most common genes and DNA. The sample table records 1.5 million to 2 million distinct CDR3 sequences; about 28% of these occur just once. The ten biggest clones cover approximately 7.7% of the sample. The sequenced sample was blood. These receptors originate from a woman aged 25 to 39 in good health.

With respect to this clonotype: Since a much larger clone is just one base distant, this may be a read error. J is TRBJ2-1 and V is TRBV20-1; 15 nucleotides align to TRBD2. CDR1 DFQATT and CDR2 SNEGSKA come from the germline V gene (reference sequence). CDR3 size: 14 residues. CDR3 region: CSAAGTSGRNERFF. CDR3 sequence (DNA): TGCAGTGCAGCCGGGACTAGCGGGAGGAATGAGCGGTTCTTC.

The chain combines TRBV7-2 with TRBJ2-7; D not resolved. CDR3 length equals 16 residues. CDR1 is SGHTA and CDR2 is FQGNSA in the germline V gene. The V gene lost 5 bases and the J gene lost 4 bases, with 21 bases spanning the gap. In DNA form, the CDR3 reads TGTGCCAGCAGCCTCACCTGGAAGCGACAAGCATACGAGCAGTACTTC. This translates into CASSLTWKRQAYEQYF.

The chain combines TRBV14 with TRBJ1-2, with D possibly TRBD1 on 5 matching bases. From germline, CDR1 is SGHDN and CDR2 FVKESK. This CDR3 is built from 14 residues. Trimming took off 1 base at V and 4 bases at J, with 10 bases between the two ends. As DNA, the CDR3 is TGTGCCAGCAGCCAAGTGCGACAGACCTATGGCTACACCTTC. Its protein product is CASSQVRQTYGYTF.

V usage is TRBV28 and J usage is TRBJ2-7; D ambiguous. Trimming took 3 bases from V and 2 from J, leaving 11 bases between them. Germline V gene lookup returns CDR1 MDHEN and CDR2 SYDVKM. The CDR3 contains 14 residues. CDR3 amino acids: CASSFPNSAYEQYF. Written as DNA, the CDR3 is TGTGCCAGCAGTTTCCCGAATTCGGCCTACGAGCAGTACTTC.

The chain is built from TRBV2 and TRBJ2-7; a possible D gene is TRBD1 (5 bases). The J call is in doubt because the DNA end fits TRBJ2-5 better. CDR3 size: 13 residues. Germline CDR1 reads SNHLY; CDR2 reads FYNNEI. The CDR3 region has the DNA TGTGCCAGCACAGAAAGCAGGGAAGAGACCCAGTACTTC. Protein: CASTESREETQYF.

This clonotype was detected a few times. The chain combines TRBV2 with TRBJ2-4, with TRBD1 identical over 8 bases. V was pared by 7 bases and J by 6 bases, with 2 bases of the junction left unmatched. Germline V gives CDR1 SNHLY, CDR2 FYNNEI. The CDR3 sequence is 12 residues long. CDR3 protein: CASNGQGNIQYF. The CDR3 DNA reads TGTGCCAGCAACGGACAGGGAAACATTCAGTACTTC.

This clonotype was observed a handful of times. This chain uses TRBV6-1 with TRBJ2-3; 9 bases line up with TRBD1. J gave up 5 bases and V 7 bases, and 7 bases lay outside the gene matches. The length of the CDR3 is 14 residues. Germline V gene lookup returns CDR1 MNHNS and CDR2 SASEGT. The CDR3 region is CASMNRGRIDTQYF. CDR3 DNA: TGTGCCAGCATGAACAGGGGGCGTATAGATACGCAGTATTTT.

The chain recombines TRBV3-1 with TRBJ2-3; TRBD1 or TRBD2 may be the D gene (5 bases each). V was clipped by 6 bases and J by 0 bases, with 10 bases between them. CDR1 and CDR2 from the germline V gene are LGHDT and YNNKEL (reference sequence). The CDR3 spans 14 residues. The CDR3 DNA follows: TGTGCCAGCAGTCGGGGACGAAGCACAGATACGCAGTATTTT. Protein: CASSRGRSTDTQYF.

This clonotype has only a few counts. J is TRBJ2-7 and V is TRBV7-2, with D tentatively TRBD2 (6 bases). The CDR3 has 15 amino acids. Trimming took 5 bases from V and 6 from J, leaving 20 bases between them. Germline CDR1 reads SGHTA; CDR2 reads FQGNSA. CDR3 amino acids: CASSTRLARVSEQYF. The DNA of the CDR3 is TGTGCCAGCAGCACCCGTCTAGCGAGAGTCTCCGAGCAGTACTTC.

A remark on this clonotype: Just one base apart from a much larger clone, this may be a read error. V and J are TRBV5-1 and TRBJ1-2, with 10 bases lining up with TRBD1. The CDR3 runs to 15 residues. Germline trimming cut 4 bases from V and 1 base from J; bases unmatched to any gene: 4. In germline, CDR1 is SGHRS, CDR2 YFSETQ. The CDR3 loop is CASSTDRGYNYGYTF. CDR3 nucleotides: TGCGCCAGCAGCACGGACAGGGGGTATAACTATGGCTACACCTTC.

This chain connects TRBV10-3 to TRBJ1-2, with D uncertain. V gave up 3 bases and J gave up 6 bases, with 8 bases separating them. The CDR3 loop spans 12 amino acids. In germline, CDR1 is ENHRY, CDR2 SYGVKD. The CDR3 DNA sequence: TGTGCCATCAGTGAAGAGACAAATGGCTACACCTTC. It specifies CAISEETNGYTF.

This chain uses TRBV6-5 with TRBJ1-5; 9 bases match TRBD1. Germline V gene lookup returns CDR1 MNHEY and CDR2 SVGAGI. The CDR3 spans 15 residues. Trimming took 8 bases from V and 1 from J; bases not matched to a gene: 6. As DNA, the CDR3 is TGTGCCAGCCGTGGGACAGGGAAGAGCAATCAGCCCCAGCATTTT. It codes for CASRGTGKSNQPQHF.